The clone carrying this T cell receptor beta chain showed up just a few times. This CDR3 comprises 11 residues. The V gene lost 3 bases and the J gene lost 6 bases, with 6 bases spanning the gap. Germline CDR1 SGDLS, CDR2 YYNGEE. This specimen comes from a study of blood T cell repertoires in COVID-19. Study summary: Sites in the United States, Italy and Spain provided acute and convalescent COVID-19 samples.

Cohort assignment relied on participant-reported clinical history. Sequencing was performed with immunoSEQ multiplex PCR; in TCRdb, only in-frame clones are kept and a portion is missing. The sample contains around 200,000 clones, 85% of which appear only once. The TCR was taken from a middle-aged man who had recovered from COVID-19. Sequencing was carried out using PBMCs or T cells enriched from blood (not recorded which). The chain joins TRBV9 to TRBJ1-2; D remains ambiguous. The CDR3 loop reads CASSGVDGYTF. CDR3 bases: TGTGCCAGCAGCGGTGTAGATGGCTACACCTTC.